The source of this TCR beta chain is a study of shared T cell receptors in the human thymus (dated by TCRdb to about 2021). Notes on the research overall: The study examined how self-reactive, shared T-cell receptor alpha chains are generated in the human thymus.

Libraries were built with the immunoSEQ multiplex PCR assay. The table comes from immuneACCESS by way of TCRdb, which keeps in-frame sequences with V and J called. Part of the clones is missing from these tables; in studies checked, under half for an unresolved V gene and the rest for unknown reasons. The sample table lists almost 550,000 clones, more than 75% of them with a count of one. The ten largest clones capture around 0.013% of the sample. As regards this clone: Its binding antigen is unknown. Base qualities are not at hand, and no much larger clone is one base apart.

These data also featured in a second study, about human thymus T cells. As described in the second report: In Finland, the donors were immunologically healthy infants who were having open corrective cardiac surgery for congenital heart defects. Thymus tissue was collected as surgical resects that were removed during corrective cardiac surgery. Usage of V and J gene segments appeared to be biased in both the thymic and the peripheral blood repertoires. The related research found that thymic TCR repertoires overlapped highly between unrelated individuals. The study characterized TCR alpha and beta repertoires from fewer than 10 infant thymus samples and a few related peripheral blood samples. Donor ages ranging from about 6 to 250 days were recorded, and several male and a couple of female infants were included in the cohort. After being mechanically released from the tissue, thymocytes were kept at -70 degrees C in pellets of roughly 9.5-31 million cells. A QIAsymphony instrument was used to extract genomic DNA from frozen cell pellets. The immunoSEQ multiplex PCR assay was used to amplify the TCRB and TCRAD loci from a standardized amount of quality-controlled genomic DNA. The V(D)J region was spanned by amplicons of a length sufficient to cover the CDR3 and to identify V and J genes. Through the commercial immunoSEQ service, the amplicons were sequenced on an Illumina platform. Corrections for primer bias and sequencing errors followed previously described methods, while TCRAD and TCRB definitions were based on the IMGT database. The repertoires were analysed using immunoSEQ Analyzer 3.0 and VDJTools for basic statistics, V/J segment usage, diversity estimates, rarefaction and pairwise overlap. Diversity was estimated using the Chao1, ChaoE, Efron-Thisted, Shannon and inverse Simpson indices, and was also estimated on datasets down-sampled to the size of the smallest sample. Repertoire overlap was assessed by strict matching of CDR3 nucleotide sequence, V gene and J gene, and clustering was done by Jaccard-based multidimensional scaling. On average, around 810,000 unique TCRB clonotypes were obtained from thymus samples, compared with about 84,000 from blood samples.

Material: thymocytes. This receptor was obtained from a boy under two years old with a congenital heart defect. Donor details come from another sample of the same person, matched by shared clones.

The DNA is as follows: TGTGCCAGCAGCCCCAACCGGGGGCGGGGGGAAAAACTGTTTTTT. Translated, it reads CASSPNRGRGEKLFF. The V and J genes are TRBV6-5 and TRBJ1-4; TRBD1 is perhaps the D gene, given 6 matching bases. Taken from the germline V gene, the CDR1 and CDR2 loops are MNHEY and SVGAGI. The CDR3 measures 15 amino acids from cysteine to phenylalanine. Solely the CDR3 DNA is kept, with 45 bases framed from the first base. V sheds 6 bases and J sheds 8 bases, leaving 19 bases between their ends.